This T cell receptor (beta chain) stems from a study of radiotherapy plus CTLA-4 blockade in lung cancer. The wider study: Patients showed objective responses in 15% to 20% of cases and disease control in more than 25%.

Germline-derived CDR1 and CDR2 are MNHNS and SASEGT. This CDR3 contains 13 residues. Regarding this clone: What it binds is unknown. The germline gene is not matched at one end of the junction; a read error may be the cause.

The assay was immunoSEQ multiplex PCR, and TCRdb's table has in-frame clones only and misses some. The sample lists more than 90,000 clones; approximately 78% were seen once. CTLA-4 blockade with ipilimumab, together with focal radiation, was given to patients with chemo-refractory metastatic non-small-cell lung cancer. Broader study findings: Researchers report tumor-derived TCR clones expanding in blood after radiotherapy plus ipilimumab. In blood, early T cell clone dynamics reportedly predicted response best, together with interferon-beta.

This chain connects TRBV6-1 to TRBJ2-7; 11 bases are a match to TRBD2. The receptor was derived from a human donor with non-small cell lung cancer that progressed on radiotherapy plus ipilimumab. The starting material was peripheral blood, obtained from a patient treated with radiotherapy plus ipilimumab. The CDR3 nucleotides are TGTGCCAGCACTGCCGGGACTAGCGGATTCCTGAACTTC. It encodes CASTAGTSGFLNF.